Below are 10 T cell receptor beta chains sequenced from a single sample in a study of shared clonotypes between healthy human individuals. Profiled with immunoSEQ multiplex PCR; TCRdb holds only in-frame clones, not every one. The sample shows hundreds of thousands of clones, approximately 79% of them seen only once. Material for sequencing was memory CD4+ T cells sorted from blood. Indicated subset: CD45RA-negative fraction. These receptors were taken from a woman in her twenties or thirties in good health.

This sequence joins TRBV27 and TRBJ1-1, with 10 bases aligning to TRBD1. Trimming at V came to 8 bases and at J to 4 bases, leaving 4 bases not matched to a gene. Per germline, CDR1 MNHEY and CDR2 SMNVEV (reference sequence). The CDR3 extends over 13 amino acids. The CDR3 sequence: CASYRQGATEAFF. The CDR3 DNA follows: TGTGCCAGCTACCGACAGGGGGCCACTGAAGCTTTCTTT.

J is TRBJ2-4 and V is TRBV28; possible D gene TRBD1, 5 bases. The CDR3 loop spans 16 amino acids. Germline lookup yields CDR1 MDHEN and CDR2 SYDVKM. The V gene lost 2 bases and the J gene lost 0 bases, with 11 bases spanning the gap. CDR3 coding DNA: TGTGCCAGCAGTTTAGTTCCAGGGCTAGCCAAAAACATTCAGTACTTC. Translating it yields CASSLVPGLAKNIQYF.

The chain joins TRBV5-6 to TRBJ2-7; D perhaps matches TRBD1 (5 bases). The CDR3 is made up of 15 amino acids. CDR1 SGHDT and CDR2 YYEEEE come from the germline V gene. V was pared by 3 bases and J by 3 bases, with 16 bases between. The DNA of the CDR3 is TGTGCCAGCAGCTACTACCCGCCCAGGGTCTACGAGCAGTACTTC. The encoded protein is CASSYYPPRVYEQYF.

The CDR3 is CASSLTGTRLTEAFF. CDR3 nucleotides: TGTGCCAGCAGCTTAACCGGGACAAGGCTCACTGAAGCTTTCTTT. The V call is TRBV7-9, the J call TRBJ1-1, with D possibly TRBD1 on 6 matching bases. The germline V gene encodes CDR1 SEHNR and CDR2 FQNEAQ (reference sequence). The CDR3 contains 15 residues. Trimming took 2 bases from V and 4 from J, leaving 14 bases between them.

The genes are TRBV4-1 and TRBJ2-1; 16 bases match TRBD2. CDR3 length: 19 residues. V lost 1 base to trimming and J lost 10 bases; unmatched junction nucleotides: 13. Germline CDR1 MGHRA, CDR2 YSYEKL. This CDR3 is CASSQVGTSGRVLLAEQFF. The CDR3 nucleotides read TGCGCCAGCAGCCAAGTTGGGACTAGCGGGAGGGTTTTGTTGGCCGAGCAGTTCTTC.

The chain links TRBV7-9 to TRBJ2-2, with 8 bases lining up with TRBD1. The CDR3 covers 15 residues. V was clipped by 5 bases and J by 5 bases; unmatched bases: 7. Germline V gives CDR1 SEHNR, CDR2 FQNEAQ (reference sequence). CDR3 in DNA: TGTGCCAGCAGCCACCGGACAGGGAGGACCGGGGAGCTGTTTTTT. Amino acid sequence: CASSHRTGRTGELFF. The variable domain in full, with the rest retrieved from reference TRBV7-9 and TRBJ2-2, is DTGVSQNPRHKITKRGQNVTFRCDPISEHNRLYWYRQTLGQGPEFLTYFQNEAQLEKSRLLSDRFSAERPKGSFSTLEIQRTEQGDSAMYLCASSHRTGRTGELFFGEGSRLTVL.

This sequence joins TRBV19 and TRBJ2-1, with D hard to call. CDR3 length equals 17 residues. V was shortened by 3 bases and J by 1 base, with 16 bases between the two germline ends. Germline CDR1 reads LNHDA; CDR2 reads SQIVND (reference sequence). The CDR3, as DNA: TGTGCCAGTAGTATCGCCTCTCTCGACCGTTCCTACAATGAGCAGTTCTTC. It translates to CASSIASLDRSYNEQFF.

This clone was picked up many times. V is TRBV28 and J is TRBJ1-4; 8 bases line up with TRBD1. The CDR3 contains 16 residues. The V segment lost 6 bases and the J segment 9 bases; nucleotides outside the gene matches: 15. CDR1 is MDHEN and CDR2 is SYDVKM in the germline V gene. The CDR3 reads CASSRNTGQGLKKLFF. CDR3 coding DNA: TGTGCCAGCAGCAGGAATACCGGACAGGGCTTGAAAAAACTGTTTTTT.

The genes are TRBV10-2 and TRBJ1-5, with TRBD1 matching 7 bases. The ends lost 6 bases at V and 3 bases at J; junction bases unmatched: 8. Per germline, CDR1 WSHSY and CDR2 SAAADI. This CDR3 comprises 15 residues. The CDR3 DNA sequence: TGCGCCAGCAGCGATTCAGACAGGGCCAATCAGCCCCAGCATTTT. It encodes CASSDSDRANQPQHF.

This clone has a single count. Given a far larger clone just one base away, this is likely a sequencing read error. The chain combines TRBV11-2 with TRBJ2-1; possibly TRBD1 for D (6 bases). Germline V CDR1 and CDR2: SGHAT, FQNNGV. The CDR3 runs to 14 residues. CDR3 bases: TGTGCCGGCAGCTTAGACGAGGGGGTTGGGGAGCAGTTCTTC. This encodes CAGSLDEGVGEQFF.